The clone carrying this T cell receptor beta chain occurred a few times. Source study methods: Quantification of nucleated cells was approximated via reference gene primer amplification. Produced via immunoSEQ multiplex PCR; TCRdb's table is partial and in-frame only. The V and J calls and clone size are taken from that table; D and trimming were inferred from the DNA. The repertoire holds fewer than 350,000 clones, with around 90% as singletons. The sample originates from a study of blood T cell repertoires in COVID-19. About the research overall: Sites across the United States, Italy and Spain contributed samples from acute and convalescent COVID-19.

CDR3 length: 15 amino acids. V was trimmed by 8 bases and J by 6 bases, leaving 21 bases between them. The germline gives CDR1 MNHEY, CDR2 SMNVEV (reference sequence). The study recruited people aged about 18 to 95 years across some 23 US areas. Symptom resolution, clearance, or two negative PCRs marked donors in Cohort 3 as recovered. V and J are TRBV27 and TRBJ2-3; D is perhaps TRBD2 (5 bases). The receptor was isolated from a woman aged 30 to 39 who had recovered from COVID-19. The specimen was PBMCs or T cells enriched from blood (not recorded which). CDR3 sequence reads: CASHGTGIFTDTQYF. The CDR3 DNA follows: TGTGCCAGCCACGGCACGGGAATCTTTACGGATACGCAGTATTTT.